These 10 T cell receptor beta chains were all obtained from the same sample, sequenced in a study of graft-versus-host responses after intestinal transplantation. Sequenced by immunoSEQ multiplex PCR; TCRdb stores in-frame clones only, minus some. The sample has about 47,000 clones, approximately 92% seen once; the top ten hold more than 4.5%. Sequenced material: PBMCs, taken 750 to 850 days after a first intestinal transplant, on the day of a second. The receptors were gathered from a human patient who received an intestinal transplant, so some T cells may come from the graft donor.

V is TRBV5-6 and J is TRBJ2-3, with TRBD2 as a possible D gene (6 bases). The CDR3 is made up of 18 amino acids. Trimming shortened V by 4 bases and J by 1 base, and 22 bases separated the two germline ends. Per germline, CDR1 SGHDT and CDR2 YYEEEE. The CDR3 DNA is TGTGCCAGCAGCCCAACAAGGTCCTTAGCGGTTCGCACAGATACGCAGTATTTT. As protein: CASSPTRSLAVRTDTQYF. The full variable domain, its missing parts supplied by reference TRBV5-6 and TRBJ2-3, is DAGVTQSPTHLIKTRGQQVTLRCSPKSGHDTVSWYQQALGQGPQFIFQYYEEEERQRGNFPDRFSGHQFPNYSSELNVNALLLGDSALYLCASSPTRSLAVRTDTQYFGPGTRLTVL.

CDR3 in DNA: TGTGCCAGCAGCGTAGGAGGGGGAGATGAGCAGTTCTTC. Amino acids: CASSVGGGDEQFF. This sequence joins TRBV9 and TRBJ2-1; D is perhaps TRBD1 (6 bases). The CDR3 has 13 residues. Per germline, CDR1 SGDLS and CDR2 YYNGEE. The germline V and J ends were trimmed by 0 bases and 8 bases, with 9 bases remaining between them.

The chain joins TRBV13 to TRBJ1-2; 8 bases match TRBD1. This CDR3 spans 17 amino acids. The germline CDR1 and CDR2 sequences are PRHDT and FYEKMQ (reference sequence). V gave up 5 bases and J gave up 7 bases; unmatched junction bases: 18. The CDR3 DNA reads TGTGCCAGCAGCCCCGCCGCCTGGACAGGGCCAGAGGGTGGCTACACCTTC. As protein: CASSPAAWTGPEGGYTF. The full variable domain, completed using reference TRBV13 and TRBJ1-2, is AAGVIQSPRHLIKEKRETATLKCYPIPRHDTVYWYQQGPGQDPQFLISFYEKMQSDKGSIPDRFSAQQFSDYHSELNMSSLELGDSALYFCASSPAAWTGPEGGYTFGSGTRLTVV.

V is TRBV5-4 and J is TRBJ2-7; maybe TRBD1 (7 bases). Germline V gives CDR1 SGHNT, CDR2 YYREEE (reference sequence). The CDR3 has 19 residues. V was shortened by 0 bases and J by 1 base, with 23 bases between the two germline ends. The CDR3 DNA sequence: TGTGCCAGCAGCTTGGGGGGTCGTGGTGGGCGGGACAGATCCTACGAGCAGTACTTC. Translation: CASSLGGRGGRDRSYEQYF.

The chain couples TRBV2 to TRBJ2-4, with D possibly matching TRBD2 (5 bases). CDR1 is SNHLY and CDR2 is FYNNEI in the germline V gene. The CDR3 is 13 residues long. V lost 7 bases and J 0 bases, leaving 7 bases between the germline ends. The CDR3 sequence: CASTGLAKNIQYF. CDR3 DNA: TGTGCCAGCACGGGATTAGCCAAAAACATTCAGTACTTC.

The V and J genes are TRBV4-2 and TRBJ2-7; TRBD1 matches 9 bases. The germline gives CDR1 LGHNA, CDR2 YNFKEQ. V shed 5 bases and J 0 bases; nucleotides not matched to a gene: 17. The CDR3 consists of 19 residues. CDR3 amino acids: CASSSSRDRESLRSYEQYF. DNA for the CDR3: TGTGCCAGCAGCTCGTCGAGGGACAGGGAGTCCCTACGCTCCTACGAGCAGTACTTC.

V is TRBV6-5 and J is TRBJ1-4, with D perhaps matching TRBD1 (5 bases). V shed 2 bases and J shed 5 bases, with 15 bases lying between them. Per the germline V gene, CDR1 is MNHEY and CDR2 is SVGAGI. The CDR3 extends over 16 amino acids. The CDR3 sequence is CASSYRGPELNEKLFF. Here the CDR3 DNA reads TGTGCCAGCAGTTACAGGGGTCCTGAGTTGAATGAAAAACTGTTTTTT.

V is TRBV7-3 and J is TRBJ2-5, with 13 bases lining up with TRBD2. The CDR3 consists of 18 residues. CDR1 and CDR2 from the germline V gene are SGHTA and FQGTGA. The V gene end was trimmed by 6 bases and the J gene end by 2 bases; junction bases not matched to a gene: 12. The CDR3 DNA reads TGTGCCAGCAGTTTGGGGACTAGCGGGATTAGGGGGCAAGAGACCCAGTACTTC. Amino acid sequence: CASSLGTSGIRGQETQYF.

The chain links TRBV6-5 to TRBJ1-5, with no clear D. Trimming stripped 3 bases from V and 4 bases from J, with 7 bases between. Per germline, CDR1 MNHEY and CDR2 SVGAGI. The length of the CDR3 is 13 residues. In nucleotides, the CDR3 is TGTGCCAGCAGTTATAATGGGAATCAGCCCCAGCATTTT. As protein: CASSYNGNQPQHF.

CDR3 coding DNA: TGTGCCAGCAGCCCTAGCGGGAGGGGGTACGAGCAGTACTTC. This gives the protein CASSPSGRGYEQYF. The chain employs TRBV7-9 and TRBJ2-7; 12 bases are shared with TRBD2. The CDR3 contains 14 residues. Germline lookup yields CDR1 SEHNR and CDR2 FQNEAQ (reference sequence). The trim removed 5 bases at V and 4 bases at J, leaving 3 bases unmatched. The complete variable domain, with remaining parts taken from reference TRBV7-9 and TRBJ2-7, reads DTGVSQNPRHKITKRGQNVTFRCDPISEHNRLYWYRQTLGQGPEFLTYFQNEAQLEKSRLLSDRFSAERPKGSFSTLEIQRTEQGDSAMYLCASSPSGRGYEQYFGPGTRLTVT.